This T cell receptor beta chain was sequenced during a study of T-cell memory formation after mild COVID-19. Study overall: Among the donors, TCR clusters were largely specific to each donor.

Germline CDR1 and CDR2: KGHSH and LQKENI. The CDR3 sequence is 17 residues long. The V end was cut by 5 bases, the J end by 6 bases, with 26 bases between. MiXCR was run by TCRdb on the 5' RACE reads, yielding one entry per CDR3 protein. The sample carries about 500,000 distinct CDR3 sequences, just over 20% recorded once. The specimen sequenced was PBMCs or a T cell subset sorted from them (not recorded which). V gene TRBV18 combines with J gene TRBJ2-7; D remains unclear. The TCR comes from an adult woman who had mild COVID-19 (a few samples of this study predate the infection). Cell type and time point are not known. This chain's CDR3 is CASSNAINQVSPREQYF. The CDR3 DNA follows: TGTGCCAGCTCAAATGCGATAAACCAGGTCTCACCTCGCGAGCAGTACTTC.